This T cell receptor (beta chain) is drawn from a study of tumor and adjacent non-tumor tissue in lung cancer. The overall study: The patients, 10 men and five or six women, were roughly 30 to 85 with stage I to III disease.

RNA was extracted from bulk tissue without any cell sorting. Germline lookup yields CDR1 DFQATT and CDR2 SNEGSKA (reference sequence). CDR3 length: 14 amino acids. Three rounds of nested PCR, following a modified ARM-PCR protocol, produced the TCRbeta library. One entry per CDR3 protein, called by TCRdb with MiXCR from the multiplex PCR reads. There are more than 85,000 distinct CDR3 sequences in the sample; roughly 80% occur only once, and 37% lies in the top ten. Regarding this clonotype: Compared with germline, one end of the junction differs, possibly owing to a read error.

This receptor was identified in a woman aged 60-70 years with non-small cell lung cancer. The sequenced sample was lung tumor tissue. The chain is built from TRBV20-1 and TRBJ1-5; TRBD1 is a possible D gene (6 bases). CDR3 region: CSAQNRDGNQPQYF. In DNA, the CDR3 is TGCAGTGCACAAAACAGGGACGGCAATCAGCCCCAGTATTTC.